This T cell receptor beta chain was captured by sequencing in a study of T cells in Graves' hyperthyroidism and ophthalmopathy. This clonotype was recorded many times. Its target is not known. Study-level results: Most thyroid clonotypes expanded above 0.001 appeared in blood too.

Amplified TCR beta CDR3 regions came from RNA transcripts. A first-round RT-PCR of the TCR CDR3 used the HTBI primer set. TCRdb called the multiplex PCR reads again in MiXCR, with one record for every CDR3 protein. The data show 550,000 to 650,000 distinct CDR3 sequences, approximately 15% seen once. Germline lookup yields CDR1 MNHEY and CDR2 SMNVEV (reference sequence). The V gene lost 5 bases and the J gene lost 6 bases, with 17 bases spanning the gap. The CDR3 runs 14 residues. Patients having uncontrolled infection, another autoimmune disease, pregnancy or lactation were not included. The chain combines TRBV27 with TRBJ2-7; D is perhaps TRBD1 or TRBD2 (5 bases each). The sequencing sample was made of blood. This TCR was sampled from a woman between 25 and 40 years old with Graves' hyperthyroidism that later progressed to Graves' ophthalmopathy. CDR3 DNA sequence: TGTGCCAGCAGTCTACTCGGGACCGCCGGCGAGCAGTACTTC. Protein product: CASSLLGTAGEQYF.